This TCR beta chain comes out of a study of a mutant IDH1 vaccine in newly diagnosed glioma. On the study more broadly: The start of vaccination came 4-6 weeks after radiotherapy alone, or with temozolomide cycles. Held at week 35, visit V12 was the safety follow-up, and visit V13 followed at week 47.

Libraries were prepared by immunoSEQ multiplex PCR; TCRdb keeps only in-frame clonotypes and omits some of them. The top ten clones hold roughly 0.78% of a sample with approximately 100,000 clones, around 92% of them seen once. Time point defined: week 47, end of study. The study gave 300 ug of mutant IDH1 20-mer peptide per vaccine dose, with topical imiquimod. Study results and caveats: Changes to the top peripheral T cell clonotypes appeared unrelated to pseudoprogression. It was 85% to 95% of patients that developed vaccine-induced immune responses.

With 5 bases clipped from V and 4 bases from J, the junction kept 6 bases outside the gene matches. The length of the CDR3 is 15 residues. Germline CDR1 and CDR2: SGHVS and FQNEAQ. To note about this clone: Antigen specificity is unknown.

This sequence was found in a woman aged 50 to 60 with glioma. The chain employs TRBV7-8 and TRBJ2-7, with 12 bases matching TRBD2. The specimen was PBMCs, collected from a glioma patient whose treatment included an IDH1 peptide vaccine. CDR3 region: CASSVTSGSRYEQYF. CDR3 nucleotides: TGTGCCAGCAGCGTGACTAGCGGGAGTAGGTACGAGCAGTACTTC.